Following are 30 T cell receptor beta chains from one sample sequenced in a study of CD8+ T cells in alopecia areata. Isolated RNA was reverse transcribed into cDNA used as the sequencing template. Here immunoSEQ multiplex PCR was the method, and the copy in TCRdb shows in-frame clones only, minus some. The sample includes 100,000 to 150,000 clones, around 49% of them seen just once. The sequences come from CD8+ T cells sorted from blood, collected at week 0. The receptors come from a human donor with alopecia areata.

The sample holds one count of this clone. The J gene is TRBJ2-7, the V gene TRBV7-8, with TRBD1 as a possible D gene (6 bases). The CDR3 sequence is 15 residues long. The V and J ends lost 1 base and 5 bases respectively, with 15 bases between them. In germline, CDR1 is SGHVS, CDR2 FQNEAQ. The CDR3: CASSLEEGGIHEQYF. The CDR3 region has the DNA TGTGCCAGCAGCTTAGAGGAAGGGGGAATCCACGAGCAGTACTTC.

The chain uses TRBV6-7 and TRBJ2-7, with 8 nucleotides matching TRBD1. TRBV6-7 belongs to the ORF category, with a function that is uncertain. The ends lost 2 bases at V and 1 base at J; junction bases unmatched: 7. The CDR3 runs to 16 residues. In nucleotides, the CDR3 is TGTGCCAGCAGTTACACCCGACAGGGGCGATCCTACGAGCAGTACTTC. Translation: CASSYTRQGRSYEQYF.

In this sample, this clone turned up many times. The chain recombines TRBV2 with TRBJ2-1; 7 bases line up with TRBD1. The CDR3 loop spans 12 amino acids. Germline CDR1 and CDR2: SNHLY and FYNNEI. The V segment lost 6 bases and the J segment 5 bases; nucleotides outside the gene matches: 1. The CDR3 sequence is CASRDRNNEQFF. In DNA, the CDR3 is TGTGCCAGCAGGGACAGGAACAATGAGCAGTTCTTC.

This sequence joins TRBV13 and TRBJ1-1; 8 positions agree with TRBD1. Trimming took 5 bases from V and 3 from J; bases not matched to a gene: 5. The CDR3 is made up of 14 amino acids. The V gene's germline CDR1 is PRHDT and CDR2 FYEKMQ (reference sequence). The CDR3 sequence: CASSTQGADTEAFF. The CDR3 DNA follows: TGTGCCAGCAGCACCCAGGGGGCGGACACTGAAGCTTTCTTT.

The chain links TRBV25-1 to TRBJ1-4; D is perhaps TRBD1 (5 bases). The germline V and J ends were trimmed by 2 bases and 2 bases, with 12 bases remaining between them. This CDR3 has 16 residues. Germline V gene lookup returns CDR1 MGHDK and CDR2 SYGVNS. Here the CDR3 DNA reads TGTGCCAGCAGTGAAGCCTTCAGGGAGACTAATGAAAAACTGTTTTTT. Its translation is CASSEAFRETNEKLFF. The whole variable domain, remainder taken from reference TRBV25-1 and TRBJ1-4, is EADIYQTPRYLVIGTGKKITLECSQTMGHDKMYWYQQDPGMELHLIHYSYGVNSTEKGDLSSESTVSRIRTEHFPLTLESARPSHTSQYLCASSEAFRETNEKLFFGSGTQLSVL.

V and J are TRBV13 and TRBJ2-2; D not resolved. Trimming pared 0 bases from V and 7 bases from J, leaving 6 bases between. The CDR3 runs 13 residues. Germline CDR1 is PRHDT and CDR2 is FYEKMQ (reference sequence). The CDR3 DNA follows: TGTGCCAGCAGCTTAGGTCTCGGCGGGGAGCTGTTTTTT. Translation gives CASSLGLGGELFF.

This clone was seen only a few times. The CDR3 sequence: CASSPGRENTDTQYF. The CDR3 nucleotides are TGTGCCAGCAGTCCCGGACGGGAGAACACAGATACGCAGTATTTT. The chain has TRBV6-5 and TRBJ2-3; maybe TRBD2 (6 bases). The V gene lost 5 bases and the J gene lost 2 bases, with 14 bases spanning the gap. The CDR3 contains 15 residues. Germline assignment: CDR1 MNHEY and CDR2 SVGAGI.

This clone appeared a few times. This rearrangement joins TRBV28 to TRBJ2-7; either TRBD1 or TRBD2 may fit D (5 bases each). Germline CDR1 reads MDHEN; CDR2 reads SYDVKM. The V end lost 3 bases, the J end lost 6 bases, and 15 bases lay between the germline ends. CDR3 length: 14 residues. CDR3 sequence reads: CASSFFGTASEQYF. The CDR3 DNA is TGTGCCAGCAGTTTTTTTGGGACGGCCAGCGAGCAGTACTTC.

V is TRBV30 and J is TRBJ2-2, with D possibly TRBD1 on 5 matching bases. There are 13 residues in the CDR3. Trimming cost V 0 bases and J 7 bases, with 9 bases left between them. CDR1 and CDR2 (germline): GTSNPN, SVGIG (reference sequence). DNA of the CDR3: TGTGCCTGGAGTGTAATGCAGGGCGGGGAGCTGTTTTTT. Encoded protein: CAWSVMQGGELFF.

The chain uses TRBV13 and TRBJ1-2; tentative D call: TRBD1 (5 bases). Trimming removed 5 bases at V and 7 bases at J, with 14 bases between. CDR1 is PRHDT and CDR2 is FYEKMQ in the germline V gene (reference sequence). The CDR3 consists of 13 residues. The CDR3, as DNA: TGTGCCAGCAGCCAGGGACTGAACAGTGGCTACACCTTC. This encodes CASSQGLNSGYTF. The full variable domain, rest sourced from reference TRBV13 and TRBJ1-2, is AAGVIQSPRHLIKEKRETATLKCYPIPRHDTVYWYQQGPGQDPQFLISFYEKMQSDKGSIPDRFSAQQFSDYHSELNMSSLELGDSALYFCASSQGLNSGYTFGSGTRLTVV.

In this sample, this clone turned up a few times. The CDR3 loop is CASSALAGGVETQYF. Written as DNA, the CDR3 is TGTGCCAGCAGTGCACTAGCGGGGGGGGTGGAGACCCAGTACTTC. The V call is TRBV6-6, the J call TRBJ2-5; 13 bases fit TRBD2. Germline loops: CDR1 MNHNY, CDR2 SVGAGI (reference sequence). This CDR3 is 15 amino acids long. With 5 bases clipped from V and 5 bases from J, the junction kept 5 bases outside the gene matches.

The rearrangement joins TRBV5-1 to TRBJ2-3, with D perhaps being TRBD1 or TRBD2 (6 bases each). The CDR3 is 16 amino acids. Germline values: CDR1 SGHRS, CDR2 YFSETQ. Trimming shortened V by 6 bases and J by 3 bases, and 20 bases separated the two germline ends. The CDR3 DNA is TGCGCCAGCAAGAAGGAGGGGGGACGTGCGACAGATACGCAGTATTTT. Residues: CASKKEGGRATDTQYF.

This clone was counted ten times or more. The chain employs TRBV11-1 and TRBJ2-3; TRBD1 might be the D (6 bases). The CDR3 length is 14 residues. Germline lookup yields CDR1 SGHAT and CDR2 FQDESV (reference sequence). Trimming cost V 1 base and J 1 base, with 6 bases left between them. The DNA of the CDR3 is TGTGCCAGCAGCTTAGACAGGGGCACAGATACGCAGTATTTT. Encoded protein: CASSLDRGTDTQYF.

The V and J genes are TRBV9 and TRBJ2-3; possibly TRBD2 for D (7 bases). Germline V gene lookup returns CDR1 SGDLS and CDR2 YYNGEE. V lost 4 bases, J lost 2 bases, and 14 bases lay in between. The CDR3 totals 15 residues. CDR3 protein: CASSSRGAHTDTQYF. Written as DNA, the CDR3 is TGTGCCAGCAGCTCCCGGGGGGCACACACAGATACGCAGTATTTT.

The chain employs TRBV27 and TRBJ2-7, with a possible D match to TRBD2 (6 bases). Trimming left V 0 bases short and J 0 bases short, with 6 bases between. The CDR3 loop spans 14 amino acids. Germline lookup yields CDR1 MNHEY and CDR2 SMNVEV (reference sequence). CDR3 protein: CASSLSRDSYEQYF. In DNA, the CDR3 is TGTGCCAGCAGTTTATCGCGGGACTCCTACGAGCAGTACTTC.

This clone was picked up a small number of times. The rearrangement joins TRBV9 to TRBJ2-5; perhaps TRBD2 as D (7 bases). CDR3 size: 15 residues. Germline V CDR1 and CDR2: SGDLS, YYNGEE. V was pared by 0 bases and J by 5 bases, with 14 bases between. CDR3 residues: CASSVATRGGETQYF. The CDR3 DNA is TGTGCCAGCAGCGTAGCTACGAGGGGGGGCGAGACCCAGTACTTC.

The table lists this clone with a few counts. The CDR3 DNA reads TGCAGCGTTGAAGCGGACAGTGTTTCTTTTCGGCAGTACTTC. Its protein product is CSVEADSVSFRQYF. The rearrangement links TRBV29-1 to TRBJ2-7; maybe TRBD1 (6 bases). Germline CDR1 SQVTM, CDR2 ANQGSEA. The CDR3 is 14 residues long. V was clipped by 1 base and J by 9 bases, with 19 bases between them.

This clone was seen repeatedly, ten times or more. This chain uses TRBV4-1 with TRBJ2-1, with D possibly TRBD2 on 5 matching bases. Germline V gene sequence: CDR1 MGHRA, CDR2 YSYEKL. Trimming removed 6 bases at V and 3 bases at J, with 6 bases between. This CDR3 has 12 amino acids. The CDR3: CASSRDYNEQFF. The CDR3 nucleotides are TGCGCCAGCAGTCGGGACTACAATGAGCAGTTCTTC.

This clone was observed a few times. Written as DNA, the CDR3 is TGTGCCAGCAGTCCTCCGGGACTAGCTCAAGAGACCCAGTACTTC. This sequence encodes CASSPPGLAQETQYF. This chain connects TRBV2 to TRBJ2-5, with 9 bases that match TRBD2. This CDR3 contains 15 residues. J was trimmed by 2 bases and V by 5 bases; bases with no gene match: 6. CDR1 is SNHLY, CDR2 FYNNEI, per germline. Complete variable domain (other parts from reference TRBV2 and TRBJ2-5): EPEVTQTPSHQVTQMGQEVILRCVPISNHLYFYWYRQILGQKVEFLVSFYNNEISEKSEIFDDQFSVERPDGSNFTLKIRSTKLEDSAMYFCASSPPGLAQETQYFGPGTRLLVL.

This chain links TRBV7-3 with TRBJ1-5; 8 nucleotides agree with TRBD1. The length of the CDR3 is 13 residues. The ends lost 5 bases at V and 4 bases at J; junction bases unmatched: 1. The V gene's germline CDR1 is SGHTA and CDR2 FQGTGA. The CDR3 DNA reads as TGTGCCAGCAGCCGGACAGGGAATCAGCCCCAGCATTTT. Protein sequence: CASSRTGNQPQHF.

This clone has only a few counts. This chain links TRBV5-1 with TRBJ2-1, with 7 nucleotides matching TRBD2. V shed 2 bases and J 4 bases; nucleotides not matched to a gene: 3. Germline CDR1 reads SGHRS; CDR2 reads YFSETQ. This CDR3 contains 14 residues. The CDR3, as DNA: TGCGCCAGCAGCTTAAGCGGGGAGTACAATGAGCAGTTCTTC. Protein product: CASSLSGEYNEQFF.

The chain couples TRBV29-1 to TRBJ2-7, with D possibly matching TRBD1 (6 bases). This CDR3 is built from 12 residues. V was shortened by 0 bases and J by 6 bases, with 9 bases between the two germline ends. Per the germline V gene, CDR1 is SQVTM and CDR2 is ANQGSEA. As DNA, the CDR3 is TGCAGCGTTGAAGATCAGACAGGCGAGCAGTACTTC. This codes for CSVEDQTGEQYF.

The chain employs TRBV25-1 and TRBJ2-2; no reliable D call. CDR3 length equals 12 residues. V gave up 2 bases and J gave up 7 bases, with 5 bases separating them. In germline, CDR1 is MGHDK, CDR2 SYGVNS. The CDR3, as DNA: TGTGCCAGCAGTGAAATGAGCGGGGAGCTGTTTTTT. This codes for CASSEMSGELFF.

The chain links TRBV29-1 to TRBJ2-5; TRBD2 might be the D (5 bases). Trimming cost V 0 bases and J 1 base, with 6 bases left between them. This CDR3 has 13 amino acids. Germline V CDR1 and CDR2: SQVTM, ANQGSEA. The CDR3 reads CSVEDRGQETQYF. In DNA form, the CDR3 reads TGCAGCGTTGAAGATCGGGGCCAAGAGACCCAGTACTTC.

The chain is built from TRBV30 and TRBJ2-7, with 7 bases that match TRBD2. CDR3 length: 12 residues. Germline V lookup: CDR1 GTSNPN, CDR2 SVGIG (reference sequence). The CDR3 is CASVAGAYEQYF. CDR3 bases: TGTGCGTCGGTGGCGGGGGCCTACGAGCAGTACTTC.

The chain employs TRBV27 and TRBJ2-7; D possibly uses TRBD1 or TRBD2 (5 bases each). The germline CDR1 and CDR2 sequences are MNHEY and SMNVEV (reference sequence). V was pared by 8 bases and J by 2 bases, with 13 bases between. The CDR3 extends over 13 amino acids. CDR3 residues: CASSRGDAYEQYF. CDR3 sequence (DNA): TGTGCCAGCTCGAGAGGGGACGCCTACGAGCAGTACTTC.

This clone was found a few times. J is TRBJ1-1 and V is TRBV2; no firm D call. Germline-derived CDR1 and CDR2 are SNHLY and FYNNEI. Deletions cut 6 bases from V and 3 bases from J, with 14 bases between. The CDR3 runs 14 residues. This CDR3 reads CASSGPPRDTEAFF. CDR3 sequence (DNA): TGTGCCAGCAGCGGGCCACCGAGGGACACTGAAGCTTTCTTT. Full variable domain (missing parts from reference TRBV2 and TRBJ1-1): EPEVTQTPSHQVTQMGQEVILRCVPISNHLYFYWYRQILGQKVEFLVSFYNNEISEKSEIFDDQFSVERPDGSNFTLKIRSTKLEDSAMYFCASSGPPRDTEAFFGQGTRLTVV.

This rearrangement joins TRBV13 to TRBJ1-1; no firm D call. The CDR3 spans 15 residues. Germline V gene sequence: CDR1 PRHDT, CDR2 FYEKMQ (reference sequence). Between the trimmed V and J ends, which lost 0 bases and 1 base, there was a span of 9 bases. The CDR3 DNA reads as TGTGCCAGCAGCTTAGGTTCCGGACGGAACACTGAAGCTTTCTTT. Amino acid sequence: CASSLGSGRNTEAFF.

The chain recombines TRBV11-2 with TRBJ1-4, with 9 bases lining up with TRBD1. V shed 6 bases and J 7 bases; nucleotides not matched to a gene: 9. The CDR3 runs 15 residues. Germline V gene lookup returns CDR1 SGHAT and CDR2 FQNNGV. This CDR3 reads CASRLLGQGVEKLFF. The CDR3 DNA reads as TGTGCCAGCAGGTTGCTGGGACAGGGAGTTGAAAAACTGTTTTTT.

This rearrangement joins TRBV18 to TRBJ2-7; 10 nucleotides agree with TRBD2. Germline V gene lookup returns CDR1 KGHSH and CDR2 LQKENI. There are 15 residues in the CDR3. J lost 3 bases, V lost 3 bases, and 5 bases had no gene match. CDR3 coding DNA: TGTGCCAGCTCACCGAGGACTAGCGGCTACTACGAGCAGTACTTC. Its translation: CASSPRTSGYYEQYF.